A selection of T cell receptor beta chains follows, all from one sample in a study of shared clonotypes between healthy human individuals. Only in-frame clones appear in the TCRdb table, and some are missing; sequencing was by immunoSEQ multiplex PCR. This table has fewer than 3 million clones, about 90% appearing once. The sequencing input was naive CD4+ T cells from PBMCs. The receptor source for this set is a man between 18 and 35 years old in good health. Some clones in this sample may be carry-over from other donors' samples. Each CDR3 is given with its conserved first and last residue. The order of the fields is V gene, J gene, CDR3 protein.

v_call: TRBV27
j_call: TRBJ2-6
cdr3_aa: CASYPSTLGPSGANVLTF

v_call: TRBV7-3
j_call: TRBJ2-7
cdr3_aa: CASSLGERGSYEQYF

v_call: TRBV18
j_call: TRBJ2-7
cdr3_aa: CASSPRGTGQATYEQYF

v_call: TRBV18
j_call: TRBJ2-7
cdr3_aa: CASSPWTGEGEQYF

v_call: TRBV28
j_call: TRBJ1-4
cdr3_aa: CASTRIGGGNEKLFF

v_call: TRBV9
j_call: TRBJ1-5
cdr3_aa: CASSATGFWDQPQHF

v_call: TRBV27
j_call: TRBJ1-1
cdr3_aa: CASSIGRSREAFF

v_call: TRBV19
j_call: TRBJ1-2
cdr3_aa: CASTFVGENYGYTF

v_call: TRBV5-1
j_call: TRBJ1-2
cdr3_aa: CASSFDLDGYTF

v_call: TRBV2
j_call: TRBJ1-5
cdr3_aa: CASRGSVQPQHF

v_call: TRBV5-1
j_call: TRBJ2-5
cdr3_aa: CASSLGGFRETQYF

v_call: TRBV19
j_call: TRBJ2-6
cdr3_aa: CASSPLGLGANVLTF

v_call: TRBV28
j_call: TRBJ1-5
cdr3_aa: CASSWDRNQPQHF

v_call: TRBV7-9
j_call: TRBJ1-5
cdr3_aa: CASTNAGGNQPQHF

v_call: TRBV5-1
j_call: TRBJ2-3
cdr3_aa: CASSSTEDTQYF

v_call: TRBV15
j_call: TRBJ1-5
cdr3_aa: CATSRDPNSPNQPQHF

v_call: TRBV4-3
j_call: TRBJ2-3
cdr3_aa: CASSRLAGAIDTQYF

v_call: TRBV5-4
j_call: TRBJ1-2
cdr3_aa: CASSLGGTDYGYTF

v_call: TRBV4-1
j_call: TRBJ2-3
cdr3_aa: CASSQGREGDTQYF

v_call: TRBV11-2
j_call: TRBJ2-1
cdr3_aa: CASSPLTSPNEQFF

v_call: TRBV5-1
j_call: TRBJ1-1
cdr3_aa: CASSSGQGRQTEAFF

v_call: TRBV13
j_call: TRBJ1-3
cdr3_aa: CASSSASTGISGNTIYF

v_call: TRBV4-3
j_call: TRBJ2-1
cdr3_aa: CASSQQWTGGDGQFF

v_call: TRBV14
j_call: TRBJ2-7
cdr3_aa: CASSRRTSGSSTYEQYF

v_call: TRBV28
j_call: TRBJ1-3
cdr3_aa: CASSFPPGGNTIYF

v_call: TRBV19
j_call: TRBJ2-1
cdr3_aa: CASSMRGTEQFF

v_call: TRBV28
j_call: TRBJ2-5
cdr3_aa: CASSLQTGGWETQYF

v_call: TRBV29-1
j_call: TRBJ1-2
cdr3_aa: CSVPRGGLWGYTF

v_call: TRBV19
j_call: TRBJ2-6
cdr3_aa: CATRGLSGANVLTF

v_call: TRBV6-1
j_call: TRBJ2-5
cdr3_aa: CATQLAEWGETQYF

v_call: TRBV4-3
j_call: TRBJ2-2
cdr3_aa: CASSQLAGANTGELFF

v_call: TRBV6-4
j_call: TRBJ1-2
cdr3_aa: CASSDSGAGGYTF

v_call: TRBV5-1
j_call: TRBJ2-6
cdr3_aa: CASSLVAVRAGANVLTF

v_call: TRBV7-7
j_call: TRBJ2-5
cdr3_aa: CASSGSRTSGIETQYF